The 17 T cell receptor beta chains presented below share a single source sample, sequenced in a study of cytomegalovirus exposure and HLA in healthy donors. The PCR contained 60 Vbeta and 13 Jbeta primers. Clones were read by immunoSEQ multiplex PCR, and TCRdb kept only the in-frame ones, dropping some. The sample contains roughly 120,000 clones, around 87% of which appear only once. Sequenced material: PBMCs. Receptors were obtained from a man aged 40-50 years in good health and CMV-seronegative.

The CDR3 reads CASSVGLAAFQETQYF. The CDR3 region has the DNA TGTGCCAGCAGCGTAGGACTAGCGGCTTTCCAAGAGACCCAGTACTTC. The chain recombines TRBV9 with TRBJ2-5, with 9 bases aligning to TRBD2. V was pared by 0 bases and J by 1 base, with 4 bases of the junction left unmatched. The CDR3 spans 16 residues. From germline, CDR1 is SGDLS and CDR2 YYNGEE.

The chain carries TRBV7-8 and TRBJ2-1, with a possible D match to TRBD2 (5 bases). Trimming shortened V by 5 bases and J by 5 bases, and 13 bases separated the two germline ends. The length of the CDR3 is 14 residues. Germline values: CDR1 SGHVS, CDR2 FQNEAQ. CDR3 nucleotides: TGTGCCAGCAGCGCTAGCCGGCGCAACAATGAGCAGTTCTTC. This translates into CASSASRRNNEQFF.

The chain recombines TRBV7-9 with TRBJ2-1; TRBD2 agrees at 10 bases. CDR3 size: 16 residues. The J segment lost 9 bases and the V segment lost 2 bases, leaving 10 bases of the junction unmatched. CDR1 SEHNR and CDR2 FQNEAQ come from the germline V gene (reference sequence). This CDR3 reads CASSLPEFSGGSEQFF. As DNA, the CDR3 is TGTGCCAGCAGCTTACCTGAATTTAGCGGGGGGAGTGAGCAGTTCTTC.

V is TRBV5-1 and J is TRBJ2-5, with a weak D call TRBD1 (6 bases). Germline CDR1 reads SGHRS; CDR2 reads YFSETQ. The V end was cut by 4 bases, the J end by 6 bases, with 19 bases between. The CDR3 loop spans 15 amino acids. The CDR3 nucleotides read TGCGCCAGCAGCGCAATTAGGGGGTTCGGAAAGACCCAGTACTTC. Its protein product is CASSAIRGFGKTQYF.

This chain uses TRBV7-2 with TRBJ2-7; tentative D call: TRBD1 (5 bases). This CDR3 spans 13 amino acids. Between the trimmed V and J ends, which lost 1 base and 6 bases, there was a span of 10 bases. Looked up from germline, CDR1 is SGHTA and CDR2 is FQGNSA. The CDR3 sequence: CASSLGRVGEQYF. In DNA form, the CDR3 reads TGTGCCAGCAGCTTAGGCAGGGTCGGCGAGCAGTACTTC.

The V call is TRBV12-5, the J call TRBJ1-2, with TRBD1 as a possible D gene (6 bases). Trimming shortened V by 5 bases and J by 4 bases, and 11 bases separated the two germline ends. Germline V gene sequence: CDR1 LGHNT, CDR2 FRNRAP. This CDR3 has 13 amino acids. CDR3 bases: TGTGCTAGTGGTCAGACAGGAGTCTATGGCTACACCTTC. Translated: CASGQTGVYGYTF.

The chain carries TRBV7-6 and TRBJ1-3, with unresolved D. This CDR3 spans 15 amino acids. Germline V gives CDR1 SGHVS, CDR2 FNYEAQ. Trimming stripped 2 bases from V and 0 bases from J, with 8 bases between. The CDR3 loop reads CASSLSDTSGNTIYF. The CDR3, as DNA: TGTGCCAGCAGCTTATCAGACACCTCTGGAAACACCATATATTTT.

The rearrangement joins TRBV5-1 to TRBJ1-2; TRBD1 aligns across 11 bases. The ends lost 3 bases at V and 4 bases at J; junction bases unmatched: 2. Per the germline V gene, CDR1 is SGHRS and CDR2 is YFSETQ. CDR3 size: 14 residues. The CDR3 region has the DNA TGCGCCAGCAGCTCCGGGACAGGGGGCTATGGCTACACCTTC. The encoded protein is CASSSGTGGYGYTF. The variable domain in full, with the rest retrieved from reference TRBV5-1 and TRBJ1-2, is KAGVTQTPRYLIKTRGQQVTLSCSPISGHRSVSWYQQTPGQGLQFLFEYFSETQRNKGNFPGRFSGRQFSNSRSEMNVSTLELGDSALYLCASSSGTGGYGYTFGSGTRLTVV.

The chain is built from TRBV29-1 and TRBJ2-2, with TRBD1 matching 7 bases. Per the germline V gene, CDR1 is SQVTM and CDR2 is ANQGSEA. V shed 7 bases, J shed 7 bases, and the junction held 6 bases outside the gene matches. CDR3 length: 12 amino acids. CDR3 amino acids: CSAGTALGELFF. The CDR3 DNA follows: TGCAGCGCCGGGACAGCCCTCGGGGAGCTGTTTTTT.

The V gene is TRBV5-1, the J gene TRBJ2-7; the match to TRBD1 covers 7 bases. The junction had 4 bases not matched to a gene; V was cut back by 4 bases and J by 3 bases. The CDR3 runs to 13 residues. From germline, CDR1 is SGHRS and CDR2 YFSETQ. CDR3 residues: CASSRDRLYEQYF. The CDR3, as DNA: TGCGCCAGCAGCCGGGACAGACTCTACGAGCAGTACTTC.

The chain links TRBV15 to TRBJ2-7; D is possibly TRBD1 (7 bases). The germline V gene encodes CDR1 LNHNV and CDR2 YYDKDF (reference sequence). With 8 bases removed from V and 2 bases from J, the gap between germline ends came to 13 bases. This CDR3 has 13 residues. The chain's CDR3 is CATGLQGPYEQYF. For the CDR3, the DNA is TGTGCCACCGGACTACAGGGGCCCTACGAGCAGTACTTC. The whole variable domain, remainder taken from reference TRBV15 and TRBJ2-7, is DAMVIQNPRYQVTQFGKPVTLSCSQTLNHNVMYWYQQKSSQAPKLLFHYYDKDFNNEADTPDNFQSRRPNTSFCFLDIRSPGLGDTAMYLCATGLQGPYEQYFGPGTRLTVT.

The rearrangement joins TRBV5-1 to TRBJ1-2; tentatively, D is TRBD1 (6 bases). This CDR3 has 14 residues. V was shortened by 0 bases and J by 4 bases, with 10 bases between the two germline ends. Germline V gene sequence: CDR1 SGHRS, CDR2 YFSETQ. The CDR3 spells CASSLAGTRYGYTF. In DNA, the CDR3 is TGCGCCAGCAGCTTGGCCGGGACACGCTATGGCTACACCTTC.

The chain combines TRBV2 with TRBJ1-4, with D possibly TRBD1 on 5 matching bases. The CDR3 has 14 amino acids. V lost 4 bases and J lost 3, with 9 bases in between. Germline CDR1 reads SNHLY; CDR2 reads FYNNEI. The CDR3 DNA is TGTGCCAGCAGTGGGGGGGAGGCTAATGAAAAACTGTTTTTT. This codes for CASSGGEANEKLFF.

The V and J genes are TRBV6-5 and TRBJ1-1, with D uncertain. CDR3 length: 14 amino acids. Germline-derived CDR1 and CDR2 are MNHEY and SVGAGI. The V gene lost 5 bases and the J gene lost 0 bases, with 10 bases spanning the gap. The CDR3, as DNA: TGTGCCAGCAGTCCCGCACAGCTGAACACTGAAGCTTTCTTT. Translating gives CASSPAQLNTEAFF.

This clone was seen only once. The J gene is TRBJ1-1, the V gene TRBV9; perhaps TRBD1 as D (5 bases). Trimming left V 4 bases short and J 4 bases short, with 11 bases between. Germline V gene sequence: CDR1 SGDLS, CDR2 YYNGEE. This CDR3 contains 13 residues. CDR3 in amino acids: CASSSQGGTEAFF. The CDR3, as DNA: TGTGCCAGCAGCAGTCAGGGAGGCACTGAAGCTTTCTTT.

The chain links TRBV18 to TRBJ2-5; D might be TRBD1 (6 bases). Looked up from germline, CDR1 is KGHSH and CDR2 is LQKENI. The CDR3 length is 14 residues. The V gene lost 6 bases and the J gene lost 4 bases, with 15 bases spanning the gap. DNA for the CDR3: TGTGCCAGCTCCCCCTTTGGCAGGGGAGAGACCCAGTACTTC. It yields the protein CASSPFGRGETQYF.

This clone was seen a single time. The chain carries TRBV6-1 and TRBJ1-2; maybe TRBD1 (6 bases). The V gene's germline CDR1 is MNHNS and CDR2 SASEGT. V dropped 0 bases and J dropped 1 base, with 9 bases sitting between them. The CDR3 runs 15 residues. The CDR3 here is CASSEARGFNYGYTF. The CDR3 region has the DNA TGTGCCAGCAGTGAAGCGAGGGGGTTTAACTATGGCTACACCTTC.